Listed below are T cell receptor beta chains from one sample, sequenced in a study of PD-1 blockade in classical Hodgkin lymphoma. Generated by immunoSEQ multiplex PCR, the TCRdb table keeps only in-frame clones and is missing some. The sample has roughly 64,000 clones; 85% to 95% are singletons. The sequenced sample was peripheral blood mononuclear cells (PBMCs), obtained before the fourth cycle of nivolumab. These receptors came from a human donor with classical Hodgkin lymphoma. Each CDR3 is given with its conserved first and last residue. A D gene is named only where the DNA matches it firmly. Expanded clones get a size class; other rows say once, few or many, or leave the size out.

V gene,J gene,clone size,D gene,CDR3 DNA,CDR3 protein
TRBV6-4,TRBJ1-5,.,.,TGTGCCAGCAAGGGAAGCTATAGCAATCAGCCCCAGCATTTT,CASKGSYSNQPQHF
TRBV6-5,TRBJ2-7,.,TRBD1,TGTGCCAGCAGTTACTCCCGGACAGGGGGAGCCTACGAGCAGTACTTC,CASSYSRTGGAYEQYF
TRBV9,TRBJ1-6,.,.,TGTGCCAGCAGCGTAGGTGGGACGTCTAATTCACCCCTCCACTTT,CASSVGGTSNSPLHF
TRBV7-2,TRBJ1-1,.,.,TGTGCCAGCAGATTCGGGCAGGGTAGAACTGAAGCTTTCTTT,CASRFGQGRTEAFF
TRBV19,TRBJ1-5,.,.,TGTGCCAGTAGCCCCACAGGGAACAATCAGCCCCAGCATTTT,CASSPTGNNQPQHF
TRBV2,TRBJ2-7,.,TRBD1,TGTGCCAGCAGTGAAGGGACAGGGGGCTACCACGAGCAGTACTTC,CASSEGTGGYHEQYF
TRBV18,TRBJ2-3,once,.,TGTGCCAGCTCACATACAGATACGCAGTATTTT,CASSHTDTQYF
TRBV29-1,TRBJ1-1,.,.,TGCTCGAGGGCGTCCCAAAGGACCGAGAACACTGAAGCTTTCTTT,CSRASQRTENTEAFF
TRBV28,TRBJ1-5,.,TRBD1,TGTGCCAGCAGTCGGTCCTCGGACAGGTACCTCAATCAGCCCCAGCATTTT,CASSRSSDRYLNQPQHF
TRBV5-4,TRBJ2-2,.,TRBD2,TGTGCCAGCAGCGTCACTAGCGGGGGGGCCGGGGAGCTGTTTTTT,CASSVTSGGAGELFF
TRBV23-1,TRBJ2-4,once,.,TGCGCCAGCTACGATCAGGAAAAACTAGCCAAAAACATTCAGTACTTC,CASYDQEKLAKNIQYF
TRBV5-1,TRBJ2-2,few,.,TGCGCCAGCAGCTTGGTGGGGCATGGCACCGGGGAGCTGTTTTTT,CASSLVGHGTGELFF
TRBV5-8,TRBJ1-1,.,.,TGTGCCAGCAGCTTGGTAACCCGGCCCACTGAAGCTTTCTTT,CASSLVTRPTEAFF
TRBV27,TRBJ2-7,.,.,TGTGCCAGCTCTCTCGGGATATCCTACGAGCAGTACTTC,CASSLGISYEQYF
TRBV4-1,TRBJ2-3,.,.,TGCGCCAGCAGCCTTCCAGGGCCTATAGATACGCAGTATTTT,CASSLPGPIDTQYF
TRBV9,TRBJ2-2,.,.,TGTGCCAGCAGCGTAGCCGGGGGGCAGGTCGACGGGGAGCTGTTTTTT,CASSVAGGQVDGELFF
TRBV5-5,TRBJ1-3,.,.,TGTGCCAGCAGCTTGGGTTGGTTTGGAGGTTCTGGAAACACCATATATTTT,CASSLGWFGGSGNTIYF
TRBV6-1,TRBJ1-5,.,.,TGTGCCAGCAGTCAAAGAGGGTTCAATCAGCCCCAGCATTTT,CASSQRGFNQPQHF
TRBV5-4,TRBJ2-7,.,.,TGTGCCAGCAGCTTTGGTGCCCCCTACGAGCAGTACTTC,CASSFGAPYEQYF
TRBV5-1,TRBJ2-6,.,TRBD1,TGCGCCAGCAGCGGTGGGACAGGGCCGTCTGGGGCCAACGTCCTGACTTTC,CASSGGTGPSGANVLTF
TRBV28,TRBJ2-7,.,TRBD1,TGTGCCAGCAGTTTGGGGACAGGTTACTACGAGCAGTACTTC,CASSLGTGYYEQYF
TRBV2,TRBJ2-7,.,.,TGTGCCAGCAGTGACCCGACATTATCTTACTCCTACGAGCAGTACTTC,CASSDPTLSYSYEQYF
TRBV28,TRBJ2-5,.,.,TGTGCCAGCAGTTTAGCCTTTCGGGGGACCCAGTACTTC,CASSLAFRGTQYF
TRBV25-1,TRBJ2-7,.,.,TGTGCCAGCAGTGAATATGGATCCTACGAGCAGTACTTC,CASSEYGSYEQYF
TRBV6-1,TRBJ2-5,.,TRBD1,TGTGCCAGCAGTGAAACAATGACAGGGCACCAAGAGACCCAGTACTTC,CASSETMTGHQETQYF
TRBV6-6,TRBJ1-5,once,.,TGTGCCAGCACTCGAACAGGGAGCGGACAGCCCCAGCATTTT,CASTRTGSGQPQHF
TRBV29-1,TRBJ2-3,.,.,TGCAGCGTTGAAGAGGTCGCAGGGATGGCCACAGATACGCAGTATTTT,CSVEEVAGMATDTQYF
TRBV11-2,TRBJ1-2,.,.,TGTGCCAGCAGCACCTTAGGGCCCAACTATGGCTACACCTTC,CASSTLGPNYGYTF
TRBV5-1,TRBJ2-5,.,TRBD1,TGCGCCAGCAGCACAGGGACAGGGCAAGAGACCCAGTACTTC,CASSTGTGQETQYF
TRBV28,TRBJ2-7,.,.,TGTGCCAGCGGGAGCTACGAGCAGTACTTC,CASGSYEQYF
TRBV18,TRBJ2-2,.,TRBD1,TGTGCCAGCTCACCCGGGACAGCGAACACCGGGGAGCTGTTTTTT,CASSPGTANTGELFF
TRBV30,TRBJ2-7,.,TRBD1,TGTGCCCAGGGGGCATCCTCCTACGAGCAGTACTTC,CAQGASSYEQYF
TRBV6-5,TRBJ2-7,.,.,TGTGCCAGCAGACCGGGGCAGGACTCCTACGAGCAGTACTTC,CASRPGQDSYEQYF
TRBV5-6,TRBJ1-1,.,TRBD1,TGTGCCAGCAGCTTGCAGGGGGGTACTGGTGAAGCTTTCTTT,CASSLQGGTGEAFF
TRBV5-1,TRBJ1-5,.,TRBD1,TGCGCCAGCAGCCCCGGACAGGGGGGCCCAGGCAATCAGCCCCAGCATTTT,CASSPGQGGPGNQPQHF
TRBV28,TRBJ1-2,.,TRBD1,TGTGCCAGCAGTTCGGGACAGGTGTGGGGCTACACCTTC,CASSSGQVWGYTF
TRBV7-2,TRBJ2-1,.,.,TGTGCCAGCAGCACCTATAACAATGAGCAGTTCTTC,CASSTYNNEQFF
TRBV7-3,TRBJ2-1,.,TRBD2,TGTGCCAGCAGCCCTGGGACTAGCGGGAGTTTCCGTAACAATGAGCAGTTCTTC,CASSPGTSGSFRNNEQFF
TRBV6-6,TRBJ2-2,.,.,TGTGCCAGCAGTTACGGCGCAGGGATAGGCGCCGGGGAGCTGTTTTTT,CASSYGAGIGAGELFF
TRBV20-1,TRBJ1-1,once,.,TGCAGTGCTACCGGACCTGAAGCTTTCTTT,CSATGPEAFF
TRBV7-2,TRBJ1-3,.,TRBD1,TGTGCCAGCAGCTTGACCGGGACAGGGACTGGAAACACCATATATTTT,CASSLTGTGTGNTIYF
TRBV5-4,TRBJ1-1,.,TRBD1,TGTGCCAGCAGCTTGCCCGGGACAGTGAACACTGAAGCTTTCTTT,CASSLPGTVNTEAFF
TRBV7-8,TRBJ2-1,.,TRBD2,TGTGCCAGCAGCTCCCGACTAGCTGTCCTTGAGCAGTTCTTC,CASSSRLAVLEQFF
TRBV27,TRBJ1-5,.,.,TGTGCCAGCAGTTTATCGGTGGGGGGAAATCAGCCCCAGCATTTT,CASSLSVGGNQPQHF
TRBV2,TRBJ2-7,.,TRBD1,TGTGCCAGCAGTGTCGGGACAGCAAACTACGAGCAGTACTTC,CASSVGTANYEQYF
TRBV4-2,TRBJ2-7,.,.,TGTGCCAGCAGCCAAGGTTGGCAGGGTGAGGTTTTCGAACCGGAGCAGTACTTC,CASSQGWQGEVFEPEQYF
TRBV28,TRBJ2-7,once,TRBD1,TGTGCCAGCAGCCAATGGGACAGCGGCGAGCAGTACTTC,CASSQWDSGEQYF